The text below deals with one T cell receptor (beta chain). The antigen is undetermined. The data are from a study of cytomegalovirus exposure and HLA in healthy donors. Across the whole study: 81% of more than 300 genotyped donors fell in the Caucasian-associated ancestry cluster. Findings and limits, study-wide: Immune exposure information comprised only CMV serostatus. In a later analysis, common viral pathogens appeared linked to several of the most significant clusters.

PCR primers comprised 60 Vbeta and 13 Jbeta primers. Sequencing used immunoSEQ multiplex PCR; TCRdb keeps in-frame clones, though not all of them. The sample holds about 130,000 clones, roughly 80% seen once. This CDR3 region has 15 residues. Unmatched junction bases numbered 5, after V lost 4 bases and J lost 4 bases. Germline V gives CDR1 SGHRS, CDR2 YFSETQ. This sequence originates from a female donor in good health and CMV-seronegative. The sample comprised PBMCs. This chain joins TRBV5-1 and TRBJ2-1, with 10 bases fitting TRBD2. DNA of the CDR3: TGCGCCAGCAGCCCCCGTAGCGGGGGGTACAATGAGCAGTTCTTC. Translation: CASSPRSGGYNEQFF.